The T cell receptor (beta chain) under discussion was sequenced for a study of blood T cell repertoires in COVID-19. Study context: Sites across the United States, Italy and Spain contributed samples from acute and convalescent COVID-19.

Germline V gene lookup returns CDR1 KGHDR and CDR2 SFDVKD. V lost 9 bases, J lost 3 bases, and 15 bases lay in between. The CDR3 has 14 amino acids. The assay was immunoSEQ multiplex PCR, and TCRdb's table has in-frame clones only and misses some. The sample carries about 270,000 clones, about 82% recorded once. Participant ages covered roughly 18 to 89 years across about 22 US areas. Clinical histories supplied by participants themselves formed the basis of cohort assignment. The rearrangement uses TRBV24-1 and TRBJ2-3; a weak D match, TRBD1 (6 bases). The sequencing sample was made of PBMCs or T cells enriched from blood (not recorded which). The sequence derives from a woman between 50 and 59 years old with acute COVID-19. The CDR3 nucleotides are TGTGCCACCGGATCAGAGGACAGTACAGATACGCAGTATTTT. Its protein product is CATGSEDSTDTQYF.